This TCR beta chain was observed in a study of blood T cell repertoires in COVID-19. Per the germline V gene, CDR1 is MDHEN and CDR2 is SYDVKM. This CDR3 spans 15 amino acids. V shed 5 bases, J shed 4 bases, and the junction held 7 bases outside the gene matches. The method was immunoSEQ multiplex PCR; TCRdb's version includes in-frame clones alone and lacks a portion of them. The table records about 190,000 clones, over 75% of them present only once. The rearrangement joins TRBV28 to TRBJ2-1; 8 nucleotides agree with TRBD2. The sequenced material came from peripheral blood. This receptor was taken from a woman in her fifties or sixties with acute or convalescent COVID-19. The CDR3 DNA sequence: TGTGCCAGCAGTCCGTTGGGACTAGATTACAATGAGCAGTTCTTC. It codes for CASSPLGLDYNEQFF. Full variable domain (outside the CDR3, taken from reference TRBV28 and TRBJ2-1): DVKVTQSSRYLVKRTGEKVFLECVQDMDHENMFWYRQDPGLGLRLIYFSYDVKMKEKGDIPEGYSVSREKKERFSLILESASTNQTSMYLCASSPLGLDYNEQFFGPGTRLTVL.